The 26 T cell receptor beta chains below come from one sample, sequenced in a study of a mutant IDH1 vaccine in newly diagnosed glioma. Time point defined: baseline, week 1 (first vaccination visit). The treatment was: pre-vaccination baseline after standard-of-care therapy. Clones were read by immunoSEQ multiplex PCR, and TCRdb kept only the in-frame ones, dropping some. The sample contains 98,000 or so clones, about 90% of which appear only once. Source: PBMCs, taken from a glioma patient treated with radiotherapy, temozolomide or both. These receptors were obtained from a woman aged 45 to 65 with glioma.

The chain has TRBV6-6 and TRBJ1-5; D not certain. The CDR3 contains 14 residues. Deletions cut 5 bases from V and 6 bases from J, with 14 bases between. Germline values: CDR1 MNHNY, CDR2 SVGAGI (reference sequence). This CDR3 is CASSLSGIGQPQHF. The CDR3 region has the DNA TGTGCCAGCAGTCTCTCTGGTATAGGTCAGCCCCAGCATTTT.

V and J are TRBV5-4 and TRBJ2-5; D remains unclear. The germline V and J ends were trimmed by 4 bases and 5 bases, with 15 bases remaining between them. Germline values: CDR1 SGHNT, CDR2 YYREEE (reference sequence). The length of the CDR3 is 14 residues. As DNA, the CDR3 is TGTGCCAGCAGCCAAGCTACCGGGCCCGAGACCCAGTACTTC. It encodes CASSQATGPETQYF.

The chain joins TRBV28 to TRBJ1-2, with no clear D. The CDR3 length is 11 residues. Germline V gives CDR1 MDHEN, CDR2 SYDVKM. V lost 7 bases and J lost 1, with 4 bases in between. The chain's CDR3 is CASMGNYGYTF. CDR3 coding DNA: TGTGCCAGCATGGGTAACTATGGCTACACCTTC.

The J gene is TRBJ1-2, the V gene TRBV5-8; D might be TRBD1 (6 bases). Germline V CDR1 and CDR2: SGHTS, YDEGEE. Trimming removed 4 bases at V and 14 bases at J, with 18 bases between. The CDR3 consists of 12 residues. CDR3 sequence (DNA): TGTGCCAGCAGCCTGCGTGGGGGGCCGCGGACCTTC. Its translation: CASSLRGGPRTF.

This clone appeared a few times. The chain joins TRBV28 to TRBJ1-5, with D perhaps TRBD1 (6 bases). The CDR3 covers 15 residues. Trimming pared 1 base from V and 8 bases from J, leaving 15 bases between. In germline, CDR1 is MDHEN, CDR2 SYDVKM. CDR3 region: CASSLSGQILKPQHF. The CDR3 DNA is TGTGCCAGCAGTTTATCCGGACAGATACTTAAGCCCCAGCATTTT.

A few counts support this clone. This rearrangement joins TRBV29-1 to TRBJ1-2; D not resolved. Trimming cost V 0 bases and J 4 bases, with 15 bases left between them. There are 15 residues in the CDR3. Germline values: CDR1 SQVTM, CDR2 ANQGSEA. In DNA form, the CDR3 reads TGCAGCGTTGAAGATCTCCGGGCTTGGGGCTATGGCTACACCTTC. Translated, it gives CSVEDLRAWGYGYTF.

The chain employs TRBV4-1 and TRBJ2-7; 10 nucleotides align to TRBD1. Germline CDR1 and CDR2: MGHRA and YSYEKL. The CDR3 spans 15 residues. With V trimmed by 3 bases and J by 3 bases, 5 bases remained unmatched. CDR3 amino acids: CASSQGQGRSYEQYF. The CDR3 nucleotides are TGCGCCAGCAGCCAGGGACAGGGGAGAAGCTACGAGCAGTACTTC.

A single count supports this clone. The chain employs TRBV6-1 and TRBJ2-2, with D possibly being TRBD2 (6 bases). The ends were cut back, 4 bases at V and 5 bases at J, with 23 bases in the middle. This CDR3 is 18 amino acids long. CDR1 and CDR2 (germline): MNHNS, SASEGT. CDR3 sequence (DNA): TGTGCCAGCAGTGCGCACATCGTAGCGGACGTAGGAACCGGGGAGCTGTTTTTT. It is translated as CASSAHIVADVGTGELFF.

V and J are TRBV14 and TRBJ1-3, with no clear D. Trimming cost V 4 bases and J 6 bases, with 7 bases left between them. The CDR3 is made up of 12 amino acids. Germline V gives CDR1 SGHDN, CDR2 FVKESK. The CDR3 DNA reads TGTGCCAGCAGCCCCCTTCTAAACACCATATATTTT. Translation: CASSPLLNTIYF.

The chain is built from TRBV9 and TRBJ2-3; D is undetermined. The CDR3 consists of 14 residues. The V and J ends lost 0 bases and 2 bases respectively, with 7 bases between them. Germline CDR1 reads SGDLS; CDR2 reads YYNGEE. The CDR3 nucleotides are TGTGCCAGCAGCGTAGACCGACTCACAGATACGCAGTATTTT. Its translation is CASSVDRLTDTQYF.

The chain has TRBV6-6 and TRBJ2-7; TRBD1 matches at 9 bases. V lost 2 bases, J lost 3 bases, and 5 bases stayed unmatched. Germline-derived CDR1 and CDR2 are MNHNY and SVGAGI (reference sequence). The CDR3 sequence is 15 residues long. In DNA, the CDR3 is TGTGCCAGCAGTTACACAGGGGGCGGGAGCTACGAGCAGTACTTC. Translation gives CASSYTGGGSYEQYF.

V and J are TRBV27 and TRBJ2-7, with a possible D match to TRBD1 (6 bases). The CDR3 is 16 residues long. Germline lookup yields CDR1 MNHEY and CDR2 SMNVEV (reference sequence). The V gene lost 5 bases and the J gene lost 4 bases, with 21 bases spanning the gap. CDR3 in DNA: TGTGCCAGCAGTCAGGGAGCTCCAACCAGGGGATACGAGCAGTACTTC. Encoded protein: CASSQGAPTRGYEQYF.

V and J are TRBV7-9 and TRBJ1-2; D may be TRBD1 (6 bases). Per germline, CDR1 SEHNR and CDR2 FQNEAQ (reference sequence). V shed 0 bases and J shed 8 bases, with 10 bases lying between them. This CDR3 has 13 amino acids. The CDR3 loop is CASSLASRGGYTF. The CDR3 DNA reads TGTGCCAGCAGCTTAGCGAGCAGGGGAGGCTACACCTTC.

The J gene is TRBJ2-2, the V gene TRBV10-3, with 11 bases aligning to TRBD2. V was clipped by 3 bases and J by 1 base; unmatched bases: 7. Germline V gives CDR1 ENHRY, CDR2 SYGVKD. The CDR3 totals 18 residues. CDR3 coding DNA: TGTGCCATCAGTGACCCAACGGGACTAGCGGTGAACACCGGGGAGCTGTTTTTT. Translating it yields CAISDPTGLAVNTGELFF.

This chain links TRBV2 with TRBJ2-1, with no clear D. The CDR3 covers 11 residues. The ends were cut back, 3 bases at V and 4 bases at J, with 1 base in the middle. The germline V gene encodes CDR1 SNHLY and CDR2 FYNNEI. This CDR3 is CASSEYNEQFF. In nucleotides, the CDR3 is TGTGCCAGCAGTGAGTACAATGAGCAGTTCTTC.

J is TRBJ2-1 and V is TRBV13; 8 bases fit TRBD1. There are 17 residues in the CDR3. CDR1 is PRHDT and CDR2 is FYEKMQ in the germline V gene (reference sequence). The junction had 15 bases not matched to a gene; V was cut back by 5 bases and J by 6 bases. The CDR3 sequence: CASSGGQAGMGVNEQFF. The DNA of the CDR3 is TGTGCCAGCAGCGGGGGACAGGCCGGAATGGGGGTCAATGAGCAGTTCTTC.

This clone appeared a few times. J is TRBJ1-2 and V is TRBV5-1; TRBD1 might be the D (6 bases). Between the trimmed V and J ends, which lost 4 bases and 2 bases, there was a span of 15 bases. The CDR3 extends over 15 amino acids. Per the germline V gene, CDR1 is SGHRS and CDR2 is YFSETQ. CDR3 region: CASSSNREGNYGYTF. For the CDR3, the DNA is TGCGCCAGCAGCAGTAACAGGGAGGGGAACTATGGCTACACCTTC.

The chain is built from TRBV5-4 and TRBJ2-1, with 15 bases matching TRBD2. CDR1 is SGHNT, CDR2 YYREEE, per germline (reference sequence). V shed 2 bases, J shed 5 bases, and the junction held 11 bases outside the gene matches. CDR3 length equals 19 residues. In DNA form, the CDR3 reads TGTGCCAGCAGCTTCGGACTAGCGGGAGGGACGGACCCGAACAATGAGCAGTTCTTC. Translation: CASSFGLAGGTDPNNEQFF.

This clone was counted a single time. The V gene is TRBV6-1, the J gene TRBJ1-5; 7 bases fit TRBD1. This CDR3 region has 14 residues. V trimming: 5 bases; J trimming: 5 bases; junction bases outside the gene matches: 6. CDR1 MNHNS and CDR2 SASEGT come from the germline V gene. This CDR3 reads CASSKQGRDQPQHF. CDR3 bases: TGTGCCAGCAGTAAACAGGGGAGGGATCAGCCCCAGCATTTT.

The chain links TRBV30 to TRBJ2-1, with D uncertain. Germline V gene lookup returns CDR1 GTSNPN and CDR2 SVGIG (reference sequence). V lost 3 bases and J 0 bases, leaving 9 bases between the germline ends. The CDR3 runs 14 residues. For the CDR3, the DNA is TGTGCCTGGAGCTTGCTTAGCTCCTACAATGAGCAGTTCTTC. Its translation: CAWSLLSSYNEQFF.

V gene TRBV9 combines with J gene TRBJ1-5, with 7 nucleotides matching TRBD1. The J segment lost 7 bases and the V segment lost 3 bases, leaving 10 bases of the junction unmatched. CDR1 and CDR2 from the germline V gene are SGDLS and YYNGEE. The length of the CDR3 is 15 residues. The CDR3: CASSGSGTVGQPQHF. The CDR3 DNA sequence: TGTGCCAGCAGCGGATCCGGGACAGTGGGCCAGCCCCAGCATTTT.

The V call is TRBV6-6, the J call TRBJ1-2; D not certain. This CDR3 spans 14 amino acids. CDR1 MNHNY and CDR2 SVGAGI come from the germline V gene (reference sequence). V gave up 4 bases and J gave up 1 base, with 10 bases separating them. The CDR3 reads CASSWTEDNYGYTF. CDR3 in DNA: TGTGCCAGCAGTTGGACCGAGGATAACTATGGCTACACCTTC.

The chain uses TRBV5-4 and TRBJ1-6, with 7 bases lining up with TRBD1. The CDR3 has 16 amino acids. The ends lost 3 bases at V and 7 bases at J; junction bases unmatched: 10. Per the germline V gene, CDR1 is SGHNT and CDR2 is YYREEE (reference sequence). CDR3 protein: CASSSRQGVQNSPLHF. The CDR3 DNA sequence: TGTGCCAGCAGCTCTAGACAGGGTGTGCAGAATTCACCCCTCCACTTT.

V and J are TRBV11-1 and TRBJ2-3; D uncertain. Deletions cut 5 bases from V and 0 bases from J, with 9 bases between. Germline lookup yields CDR1 SGHAT and CDR2 FQDESV (reference sequence). CDR3 length: 14 residues. CDR3 sequence: CASSPMASTDTQYF. The CDR3 nucleotides read TGTGCCAGCAGCCCAATGGCTAGCACAGATACGCAGTATTTT.

There are a few counts of this clone. The chain carries TRBV28 and TRBJ1-2, with no clear D. V lost 7 bases to trimming and J lost 4 bases, with 13 bases between them. The CDR3 sequence is 13 residues long. Per the germline V gene, CDR1 is MDHEN and CDR2 is SYDVKM. In DNA form, the CDR3 reads TGTGCCAGCAATAAGATGCTCCCCTATGGCTACACCTTC. It translates to CASNKMLPYGYTF.

The chain has TRBV5-6 and TRBJ1-2; D not resolved. From germline, CDR1 is SGHDT and CDR2 YYEEEE. This CDR3 region has 14 residues. The germline V and J ends were trimmed by 3 bases and 4 bases, with 13 bases remaining between them. The CDR3 protein is CASSSKDGRYGYTF. The CDR3 bases are TGTGCCAGCAGCTCAAAGGACGGCCGCTATGGCTACACCTTC.